The clone carrying this T cell receptor beta chain was seen a few times. Antigen: not known. The data were taken from a study of early T cells in non-severe SARS-CoV-2 infection. Study-level information: Sequenced bulk RNA came from whole blood that was unsorted, and chains were unpaired.

In the library, individual cDNA molecules carried attached unique molecular identifiers. TCRdb reprocessed the 5' RACE reads with MiXCR, giving one entry per CDR3 protein. In the table there are 81,000 or so distinct CDR3 sequences, approximately 12% of which are singletons. The study, taken as a whole, reports: Sequences matched to VDJdb favored anti-spike CD8 responses, while private and CD4 specificities were missed.

Germline CDR1 is LNHDA and CDR2 is SQIVND (reference sequence). The CDR3 is made up of 12 amino acids. Trimming stripped 4 bases from V and 5 bases from J, with 6 bases between. This TCR derives from an adult who was a healthcare worker with PCR-confirmed SARS-CoV-2 infection or an uninfected control (not recorded which). The specimen was whole blood. V gene TRBV19 combines with J gene TRBJ1-5; D remains unclear. DNA of the CDR3: TGTGCCAGTAGTACGGCGTATCAGCCCCAGCATTTT. Protein: CASSTAYQPQHF.